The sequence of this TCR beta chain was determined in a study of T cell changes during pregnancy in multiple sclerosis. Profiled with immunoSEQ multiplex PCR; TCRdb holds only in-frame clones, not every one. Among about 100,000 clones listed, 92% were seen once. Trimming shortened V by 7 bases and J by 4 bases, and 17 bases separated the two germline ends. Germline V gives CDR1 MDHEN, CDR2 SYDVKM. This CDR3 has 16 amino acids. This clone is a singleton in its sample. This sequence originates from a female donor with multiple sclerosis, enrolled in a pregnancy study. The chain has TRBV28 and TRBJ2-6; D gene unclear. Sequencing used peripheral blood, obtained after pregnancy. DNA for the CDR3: TGTGCCAGCACCTCGGGTAACTCTGGCGGGGCCAACGTCCTGACTTTC. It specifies CASTSGNSGGANVLTF.